This entry features one T cell receptor beta chain sequence. The data were taken from a study of control samples from healthy donors and cancer patients. Germline assignment: CDR1 SGHTS and CDR2 YDEGEE. Trimming removed 0 bases at V and 0 bases at J, with 15 bases between. CDR3 size: 17 residues. Clones were read by immunoSEQ multiplex PCR, and TCRdb kept only the in-frame ones, dropping some. The sample contains about 55,000 clones, over 75% of which appear only once. V usage is TRBV5-8 and J usage is TRBJ1-1; D unresolved. Specimen: blood. This sequence was found in a man aged 50 or older in good health. The CDR3 sequence is CASSLVYTASMNTEAFF. The CDR3 bases are TGTGCCAGCAGCTTGGTCTATACAGCCTCTATGAACACTGAAGCTTTCTTT.